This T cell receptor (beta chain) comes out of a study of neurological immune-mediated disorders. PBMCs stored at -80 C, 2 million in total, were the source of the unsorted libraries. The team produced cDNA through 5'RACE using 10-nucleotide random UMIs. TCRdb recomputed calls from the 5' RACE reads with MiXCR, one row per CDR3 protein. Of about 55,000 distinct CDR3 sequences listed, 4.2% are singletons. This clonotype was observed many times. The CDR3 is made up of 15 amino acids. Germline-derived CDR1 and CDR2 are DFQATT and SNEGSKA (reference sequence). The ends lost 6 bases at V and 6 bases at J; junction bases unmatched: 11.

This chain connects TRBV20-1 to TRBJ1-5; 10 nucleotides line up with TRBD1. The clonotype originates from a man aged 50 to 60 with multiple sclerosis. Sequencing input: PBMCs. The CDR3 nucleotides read TGCAGTGCGGGGACAGGGGAAGAGATGGGTCAGCCCCAGCATTTT. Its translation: CSAGTGEEMGQPQHF.